This TCR beta chain originates from a study of radiotherapy plus CTLA-4 blockade in lung cancer. Findings and caveats of the study: Blood TCR clones of tumor origin expanded after radiotherapy plus ipilimumab.

Here immunoSEQ multiplex PCR was the method, and the copy in TCRdb shows in-frame clones only, minus some. The data show about 60,000 clones, about four fifths seen once. J lost 4 bases, V lost 4 bases, and 9 bases had no gene match. The length of the CDR3 is 16 residues. The germline V gene encodes CDR1 SGHRS and CDR2 YFSETQ. On this clone: The antigen is unknown.

Focal radiation with ipilimumab CTLA-4 blockade was given to patients with chemo-refractory metastatic non-small-cell lung cancer. The receptor's source is a human donor with non-small cell lung cancer who had a partial response to radiotherapy plus ipilimumab. The input for sequencing was peripheral blood, taken from a patient treated with radiotherapy plus ipilimumab. V usage is TRBV5-1 and J usage is TRBJ2-1, with 9 positions matching TRBD2. This CDR3 reads CASSPLAGASYNEQFF. CDR3 sequence (DNA): TGCGCCAGCAGCCCCTTAGCGGGAGCCTCGTACAATGAGCAGTTCTTC. Based on the CDR3 plus reference TRBV5-1 and TRBJ2-1, the full variable domain is KAGVTQTPRYLIKTRGQQVTLSCSPISGHRSVSWYQQTPGQGLQFLFEYFSETQRNKGNFPGRFSGRQFSNSRSEMNVSTLELGDSALYLCASSPLAGASYNEQFFGPGTRLTVL.